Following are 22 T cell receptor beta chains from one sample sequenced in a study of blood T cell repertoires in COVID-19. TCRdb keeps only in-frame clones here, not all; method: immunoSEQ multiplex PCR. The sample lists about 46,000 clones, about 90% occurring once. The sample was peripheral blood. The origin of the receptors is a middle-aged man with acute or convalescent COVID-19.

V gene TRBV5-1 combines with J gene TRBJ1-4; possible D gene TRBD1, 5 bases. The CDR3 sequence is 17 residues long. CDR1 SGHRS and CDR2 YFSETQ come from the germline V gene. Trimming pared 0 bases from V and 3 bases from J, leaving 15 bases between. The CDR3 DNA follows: TGCGCCAGCAGCTTGGCCGGTGGGGAGGGGCCTAATGAAAAACTGTTTTTT. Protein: CASSLAGGEGPNEKLFF.

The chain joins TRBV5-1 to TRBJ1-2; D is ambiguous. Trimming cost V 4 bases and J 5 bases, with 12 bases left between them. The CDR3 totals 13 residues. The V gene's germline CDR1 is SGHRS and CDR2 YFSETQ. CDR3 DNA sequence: TGCGCCAGCAGCCCGGAGGGTGGGTATGGCTACACCTTC. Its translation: CASSPEGGYGYTF.

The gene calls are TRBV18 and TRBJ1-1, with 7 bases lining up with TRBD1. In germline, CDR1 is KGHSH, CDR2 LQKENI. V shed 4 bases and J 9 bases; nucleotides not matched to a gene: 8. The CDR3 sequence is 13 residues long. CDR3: CASSLPGQLKAFF. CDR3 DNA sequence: TGTGCCAGCTCACTTCCGGGACAGCTTAAAGCTTTCTTT.

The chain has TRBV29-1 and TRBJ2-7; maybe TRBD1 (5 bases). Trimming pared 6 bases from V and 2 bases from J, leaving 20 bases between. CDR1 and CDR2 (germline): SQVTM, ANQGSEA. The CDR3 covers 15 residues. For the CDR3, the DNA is TGCAGCGTGGAATCCCGAGACAGAGTCCCCTACGAGCAGTACTTC. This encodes CSVESRDRVPYEQYF.

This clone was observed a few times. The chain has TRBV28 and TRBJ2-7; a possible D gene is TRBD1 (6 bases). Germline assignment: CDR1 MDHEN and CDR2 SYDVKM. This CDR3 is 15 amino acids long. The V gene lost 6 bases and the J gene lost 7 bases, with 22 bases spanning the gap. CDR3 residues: CASSFKTGQWGEQYF. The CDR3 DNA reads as TGTGCCAGCAGCTTCAAGACAGGTCAATGGGGGGAGCAGTACTTC.

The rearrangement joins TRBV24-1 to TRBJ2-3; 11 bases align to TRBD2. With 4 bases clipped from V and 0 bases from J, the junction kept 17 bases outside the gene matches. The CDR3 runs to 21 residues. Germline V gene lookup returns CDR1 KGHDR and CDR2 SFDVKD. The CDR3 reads CATSDPYDRLAGRPSTDTQYF. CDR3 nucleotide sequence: TGTGCCACCAGTGACCCCTACGATCGACTAGCGGGGAGGCCTAGCACAGATACGCAGTATTTT.

The CDR3 here is CASSYQDNEQFF. CDR3 in DNA: TGTGCCAGCAGCTACCAGGACAATGAGCAGTTCTTC. The chain joins TRBV3-1 (or the pseudogene TRBV3-2) to TRBJ2-1; D uncertain. The CDR3 is made up of 12 amino acids. V lost 5 bases, J lost 5 bases, and 7 bases lay in between. From germline, CDR1 is LGHDT and CDR2 YNNKEL (reference sequence).

The CDR3 DNA sequence: TGCGCCAGCAGCCCCATGGGACAGGGGGTAGGAGGCACTGAAGCTTTCTTT. It translates to CASSPMGQGVGGTEAFF. The chain links TRBV5-1 to TRBJ1-1; the match to TRBD1 covers 11 bases. Germline V CDR1 and CDR2: SGHRS, YFSETQ. CDR3 size: 17 residues. After removal of 4 bases from V and 4 bases from J, the junction contained 12 bases not matched to a gene.

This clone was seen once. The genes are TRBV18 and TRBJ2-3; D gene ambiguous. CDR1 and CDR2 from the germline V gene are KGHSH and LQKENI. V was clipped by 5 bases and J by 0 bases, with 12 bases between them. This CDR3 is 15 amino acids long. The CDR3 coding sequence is TGTGCCAGCTCAACCAGTGCGGCGAGCACAGATACGCAGTATTTT. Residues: CASSTSAASTDTQYF.

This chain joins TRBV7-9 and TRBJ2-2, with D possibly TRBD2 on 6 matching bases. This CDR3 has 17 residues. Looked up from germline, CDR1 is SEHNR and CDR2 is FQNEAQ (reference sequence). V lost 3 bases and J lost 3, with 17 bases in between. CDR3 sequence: CASSFVGGGSDTGELFF. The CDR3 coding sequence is TGTGCCAGCAGCTTCGTTGGGGGAGGTAGTGACACCGGGGAGCTGTTTTTT.

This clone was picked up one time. As DNA, the CDR3 is TGTGCCAGCAGTTTAGGGCGTAATGAGCAGTTCTTC. Amino acid sequence: CASSLGRNEQFF. The V and J genes are TRBV28 and TRBJ2-1; D not certain. Trimming took 2 bases from V and 7 from J, leaving 6 bases between them. This CDR3 spans 12 amino acids. The V gene's germline CDR1 is MDHEN and CDR2 SYDVKM.

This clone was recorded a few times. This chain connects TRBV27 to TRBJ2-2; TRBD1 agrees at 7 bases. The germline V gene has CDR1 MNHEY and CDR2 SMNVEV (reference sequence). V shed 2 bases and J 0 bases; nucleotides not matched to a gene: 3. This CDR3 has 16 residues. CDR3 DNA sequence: TGTGCCAGCAGTTTAGCCAGGGGGTCGAACACCGGGGAGCTGTTTTTT. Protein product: CASSLARGSNTGELFF.

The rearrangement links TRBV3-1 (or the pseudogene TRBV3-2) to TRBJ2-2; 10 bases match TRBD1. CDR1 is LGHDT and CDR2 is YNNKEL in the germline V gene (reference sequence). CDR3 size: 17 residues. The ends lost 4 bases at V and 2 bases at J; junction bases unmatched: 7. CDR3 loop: CASSPMRDRGNTGELFF. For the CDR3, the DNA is TGTGCCAGCAGCCCGATGAGGGACAGGGGAAACACCGGGGAGCTGTTTTTT.

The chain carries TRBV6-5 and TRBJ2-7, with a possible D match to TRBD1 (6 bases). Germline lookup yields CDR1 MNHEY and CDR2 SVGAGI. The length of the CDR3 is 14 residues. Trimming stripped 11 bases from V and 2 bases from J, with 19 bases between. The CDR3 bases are TGTGCCGTAAAGGTTGACAGGCCCGCCTACGAGCAGTACTTC. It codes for CAVKVDRPAYEQYF.

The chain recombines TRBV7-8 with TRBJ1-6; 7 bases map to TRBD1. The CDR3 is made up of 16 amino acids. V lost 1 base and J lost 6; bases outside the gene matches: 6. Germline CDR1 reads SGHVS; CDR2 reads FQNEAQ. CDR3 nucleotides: TGTGCCAGCAGCTTAGGTGGACAGGACTCTAATTCACCCCTCCACTTT. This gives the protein CASSLGGQDSNSPLHF. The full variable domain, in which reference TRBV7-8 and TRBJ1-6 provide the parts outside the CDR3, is GAGVSQSPRYKVAKRGQDVALRCDPISGHVSLFWYQQALGQGPEFLTYFQNEAQLDKSGLPSDRFFAERPEGSVSTLKIQRTQQEDSAVYLCASSLGGQDSNSPLHFGNGTRLTVT.

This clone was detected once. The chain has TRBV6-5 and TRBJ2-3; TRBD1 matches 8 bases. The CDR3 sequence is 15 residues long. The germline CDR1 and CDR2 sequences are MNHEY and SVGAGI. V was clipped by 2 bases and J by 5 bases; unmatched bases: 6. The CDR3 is CASSYQDRARDTQYF. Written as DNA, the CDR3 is TGTGCCAGCAGTTACCAGGACAGGGCCAGAGATACGCAGTATTTT.

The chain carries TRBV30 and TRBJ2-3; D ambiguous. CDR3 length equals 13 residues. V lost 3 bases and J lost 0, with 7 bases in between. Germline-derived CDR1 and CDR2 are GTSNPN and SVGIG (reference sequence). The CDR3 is CAWRTVSTDTQYF. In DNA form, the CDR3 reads TGTGCCTGGAGAACGGTTAGCACAGATACGCAGTATTTT.

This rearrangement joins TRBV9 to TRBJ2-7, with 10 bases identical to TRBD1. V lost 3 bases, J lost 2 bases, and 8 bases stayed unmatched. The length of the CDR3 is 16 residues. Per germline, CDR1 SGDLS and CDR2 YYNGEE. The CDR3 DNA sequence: TGTGCCAGCAGCGAGGGACAGGGGCCAATCACCTACGAGCAGTACTTC. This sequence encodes CASSEGQGPITYEQYF.

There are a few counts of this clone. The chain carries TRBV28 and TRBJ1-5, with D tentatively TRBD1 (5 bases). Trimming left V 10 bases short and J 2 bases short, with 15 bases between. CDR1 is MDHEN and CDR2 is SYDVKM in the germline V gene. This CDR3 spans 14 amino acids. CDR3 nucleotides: TGTGCCACAGACGCGGGGCATGGCAATCAGCCCCAGCATTTT. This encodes CATDAGHGNQPQHF.

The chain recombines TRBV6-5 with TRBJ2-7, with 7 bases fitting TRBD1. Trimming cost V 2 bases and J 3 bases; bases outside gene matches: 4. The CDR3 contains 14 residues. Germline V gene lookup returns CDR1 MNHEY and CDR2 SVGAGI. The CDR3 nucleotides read TGTGCCAGCAGTTACACCAGGGACAGCTACGAGCAGTACTTC. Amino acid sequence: CASSYTRDSYEQYF.

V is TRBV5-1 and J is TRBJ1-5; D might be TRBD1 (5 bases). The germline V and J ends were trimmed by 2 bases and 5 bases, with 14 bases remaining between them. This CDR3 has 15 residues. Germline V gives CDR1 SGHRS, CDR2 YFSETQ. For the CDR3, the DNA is TGCGCCAGCAGCTTAGGGGAATCTGTAGATCAGCCCCAGCATTTT. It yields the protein CASSLGESVDQPQHF.

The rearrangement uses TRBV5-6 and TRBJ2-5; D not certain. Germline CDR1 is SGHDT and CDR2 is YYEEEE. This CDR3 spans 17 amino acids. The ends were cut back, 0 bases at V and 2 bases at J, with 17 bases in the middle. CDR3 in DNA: TGTGCCAGCAGCTTGGTTCGACGGCCGCTAGGACAAGAGACCCAGTACTTC. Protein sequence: CASSLVRRPLGQETQYF.